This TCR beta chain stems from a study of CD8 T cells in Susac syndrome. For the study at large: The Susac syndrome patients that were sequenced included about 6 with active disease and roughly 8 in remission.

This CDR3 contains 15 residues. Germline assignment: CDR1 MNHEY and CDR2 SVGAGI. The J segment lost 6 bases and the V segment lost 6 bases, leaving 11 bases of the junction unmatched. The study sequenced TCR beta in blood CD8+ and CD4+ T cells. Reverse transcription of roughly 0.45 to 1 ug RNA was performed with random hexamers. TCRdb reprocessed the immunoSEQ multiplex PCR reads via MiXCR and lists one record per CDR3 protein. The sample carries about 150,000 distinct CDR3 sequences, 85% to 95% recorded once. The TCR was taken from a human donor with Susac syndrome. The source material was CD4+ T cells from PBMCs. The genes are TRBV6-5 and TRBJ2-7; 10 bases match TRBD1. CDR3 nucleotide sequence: TGTGCCAGCAGAGTATCCGGGACAGGGGCCGCCGAGCAGTACTTC. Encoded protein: CASRVSGTGAAEQYF.